This T cell receptor (beta chain) comes out of a study of blood T cell repertoires in COVID-19. This clone was detected a few times. The germline gives CDR1 KGHSH, CDR2 LQKENI. The V end was cut by 2 bases, the J end by 5 bases, with 16 bases between. The CDR3 length is 15 residues. Measured with immunoSEQ multiplex PCR; TCRdb has only the in-frame clones, and not every one. The sample yields hundreds of thousands of clones, nearly 90% seen once. Sequenced input: peripheral blood. The genes are TRBV18 and TRBJ2-7; D might be TRBD1 (7 bases). The receptor was isolated from a man between 18 and 29 years old with active or convalescent COVID-19. The CDR3 spells CASSPFSAGGNEQYF. The CDR3 DNA follows: TGTGCCAGCTCACCATTTTCGGCAGGGGGGAACGAGCAGTACTTC. Supplemented by reference TRBV18 and TRBJ2-7, the full variable domain reads NAGVMQNPRHLVRRRGQEARLRCSPMKGHSHVYWYRQLPEEGLKFMVYLQKENIIDESGMPKERFSAEFPKEGPSILRIQQVVRGDSAAYFCASSPFSAGGNEQYFGPGTRLTVT.